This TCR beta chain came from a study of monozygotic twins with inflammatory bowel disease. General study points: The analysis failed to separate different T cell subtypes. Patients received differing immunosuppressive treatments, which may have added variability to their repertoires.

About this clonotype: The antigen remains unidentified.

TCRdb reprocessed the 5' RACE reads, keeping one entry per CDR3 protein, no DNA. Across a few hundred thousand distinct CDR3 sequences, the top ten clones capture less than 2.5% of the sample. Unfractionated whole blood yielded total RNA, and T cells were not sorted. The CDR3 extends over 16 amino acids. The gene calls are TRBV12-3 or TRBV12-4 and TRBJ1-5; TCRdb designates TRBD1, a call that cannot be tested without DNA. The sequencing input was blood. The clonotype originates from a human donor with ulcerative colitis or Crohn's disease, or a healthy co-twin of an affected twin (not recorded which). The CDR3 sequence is CASSPPTGVSNQPQHF.